What follows is one T cell receptor (beta chain) and its context. The antigen this receptor binds is unknown. No quality values exist for individual bases; no much larger clone is one base distant. The V end loses 5 bases and the J end loses 0 bases, and a stretch of 11 bases separates them. Inclusive of the bounding cysteine and phenylalanine, the CDR3 is 13 residues long. The only DNA kept is the CDR3, 39 bases in frame from the first base. From a lookup of the germline V gene (reference sequence), CDR1 and CDR2 are GTSNPN and SVGIG. The sample comes from a study of cytotoxic CD8 clonotypes in ibrutinib-treated CLL (dated by TCRdb to the early 2020s). Regarding the study in general: The cohort included roughly 15 treatment-naive and approximately eleven relapsed/refractory patients; about 18 were IGHV unmutated. Responses were partial in some 24 patients and complete in 2; after median 68 months follow-up, about 14 stayed in remission and about twelve progressed. Response samples were taken after a median of approximately a year on treatment, ranging from about 6 to 36 months. On average, each sample had a few hundred thousand productive templates and 100,000 or so productive rearrangements. Of the 86 people in the trial, approximately 28 had longitudinal samples available. Cryopreserved peripheral blood mononuclear cells were obtained prior to treatment, at the time of response, and at either disease progression or sustained remission. Every sample from remission and from progressive disease was obtained while the patients were still on ibrutinib.

Broader findings and caveats from the paper: Public clonotypes were found to be uncommon and were observed to contract or remain stable during treatment; the increase in clonality was shown to reflect expansion of private clonotypes at ibrutinib response. Sampling times were not matched between sustained-remission and progressing patients, and lymph node repertoires were not studied. At ibrutinib response clonality went up, during sustained remission it held steady, and at progression it dropped back toward baseline. Baseline clonality was found to be higher than that of age-matched healthy donors and was strongly correlated with circulating CD8+ T-cell counts.

The goal of deep resolution MiSeq sequencing was a depth between 1 in 1 million and 1 in 200,000 T cells, and coverage averaged 10x per clonotype. The immunoSEQ hsTCRB Kit was used to generate TCR beta libraries. Turning to the authors' computational methods: The data were analyzed with ImmunoSEQ Analyzer and ImmunoSEQ Data Assistant, and V, D and J gene assignments followed IMGT definitions. Clonality, with values ranging from 0 to 1, was calculated as one minus the normalized Shannon entropy of productive rearrangement frequencies. Only overrepresented clonotypes making up at least 0.05% of each patient's repertoire were included in the public clonotype analysis. Some twelve repertoires from age-matched healthy donors, obtained from immuneACCESS, served as clonality controls. The clones in this table, taken by TCRdb from immuneACCESS, are in-frame only. Not every clone is retained; where verified, under half of the shortfall comes from an unresolved V gene, and the cause of the rest is unknown. For V, J and clone size, that table is used; D and trimming come from the DNA. The sample profile shows over 120,000 clones; roughly three quarters of them were found once. Roughly 4.7% of the sample is taken by the ten largest.

This sample's time point label indicates: 20 to 30 months on ibrutinib. Roughly 2.2 micrograms of genomic DNA were extracted from cryopreserved PBMCs for TCR beta library preparation. Longitudinal blood samples from CLL patients on ibrutinib monotherapy were analyzed using high-throughput TCR beta sequencing. The patients took part in an open-label, single-center phase 2 trial of ibrutinib monotherapy. Recombination connected TRBV30 to TRBJ2-7; the D region is possibly TRBD1 or TRBD2, each matching across 5 bases. Sequenced material: PBMCs, taken after 24 months of ibrutinib treatment. The receptor was derived from a human donor with chronic lymphocytic leukemia. The sequence in DNA is TGTGCCTGGGAAACCGGGGCCTCCTACGAGCAGTACTTC. The resulting protein is CAWETGASYEQYF.